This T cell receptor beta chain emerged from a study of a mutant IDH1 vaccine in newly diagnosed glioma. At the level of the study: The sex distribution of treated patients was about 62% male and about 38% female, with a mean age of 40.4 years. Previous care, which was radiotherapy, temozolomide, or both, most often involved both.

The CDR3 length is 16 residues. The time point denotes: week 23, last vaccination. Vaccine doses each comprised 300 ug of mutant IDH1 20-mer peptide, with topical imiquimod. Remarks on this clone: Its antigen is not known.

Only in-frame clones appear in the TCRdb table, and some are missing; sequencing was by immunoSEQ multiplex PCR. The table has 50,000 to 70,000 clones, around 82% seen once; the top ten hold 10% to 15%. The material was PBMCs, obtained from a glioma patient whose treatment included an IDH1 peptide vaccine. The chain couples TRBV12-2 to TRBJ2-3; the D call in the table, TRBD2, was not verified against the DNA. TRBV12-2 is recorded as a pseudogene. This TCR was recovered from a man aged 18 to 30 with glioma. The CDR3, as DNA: TGTGCAAGTCGGGCCTTCCCCGACTCCTGCACAGATACGCAGTATTTT. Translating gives CASRAFPDSCTDTQYF.